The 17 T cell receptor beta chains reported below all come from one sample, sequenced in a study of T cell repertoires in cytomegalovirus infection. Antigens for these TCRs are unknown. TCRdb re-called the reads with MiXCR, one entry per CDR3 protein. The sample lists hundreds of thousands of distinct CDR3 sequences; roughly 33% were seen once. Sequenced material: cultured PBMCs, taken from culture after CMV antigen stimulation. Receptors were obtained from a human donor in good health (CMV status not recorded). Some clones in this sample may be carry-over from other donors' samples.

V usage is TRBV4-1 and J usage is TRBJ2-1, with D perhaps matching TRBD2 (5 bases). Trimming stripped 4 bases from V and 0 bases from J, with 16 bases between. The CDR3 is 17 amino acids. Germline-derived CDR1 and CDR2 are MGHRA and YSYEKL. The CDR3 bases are TGCGCCAGCAGCCCACTCGACTACACTTCCTCCTACAATGAGCAGTTCTTC. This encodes CASSPLDYTSSYNEQFF.

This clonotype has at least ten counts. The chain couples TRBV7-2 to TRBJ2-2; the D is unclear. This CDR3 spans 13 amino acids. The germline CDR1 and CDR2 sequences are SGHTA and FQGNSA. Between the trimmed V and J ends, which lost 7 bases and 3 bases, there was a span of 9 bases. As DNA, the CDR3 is TGTGCCAGCATGAAAGAGTACACCGGGGAGCTGTTTTTT. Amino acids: CASMKEYTGELFF.

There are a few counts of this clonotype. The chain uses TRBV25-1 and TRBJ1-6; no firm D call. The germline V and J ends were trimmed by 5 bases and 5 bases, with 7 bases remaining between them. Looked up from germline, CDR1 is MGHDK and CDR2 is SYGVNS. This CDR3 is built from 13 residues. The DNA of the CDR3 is TGTGCCAGCAGTCGGGATCATAATTCACCCCTCCACTTT. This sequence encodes CASSRDHNSPLHF. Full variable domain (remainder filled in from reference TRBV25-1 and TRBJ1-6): EADIYQTPRYLVIGTGKKITLECSQTMGHDKMYWYQQDPGMELHLIHYSYGVNSTEKGDLSSESTVSRIRTEHFPLTLESARPSHTSQYLCASSRDHNSPLHFGNGTRLTVT.

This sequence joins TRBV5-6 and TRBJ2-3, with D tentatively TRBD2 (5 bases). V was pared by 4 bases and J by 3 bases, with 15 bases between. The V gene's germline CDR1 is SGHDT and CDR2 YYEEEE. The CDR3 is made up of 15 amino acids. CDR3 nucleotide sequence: TGTGCCAGCAGCACAACGGCTCCGGGGACAGATACGCAGTATTTT. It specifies CASSTTAPGTDTQYF.

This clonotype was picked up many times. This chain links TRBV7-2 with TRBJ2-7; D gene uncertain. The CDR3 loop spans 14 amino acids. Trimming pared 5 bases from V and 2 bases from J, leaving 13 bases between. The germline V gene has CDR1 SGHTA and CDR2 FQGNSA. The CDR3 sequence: CASSRDQLAYEQYF. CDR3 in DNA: TGTGCCAGCAGCCGAGACCAGCTCGCCTACGAGCAGTACTTC.

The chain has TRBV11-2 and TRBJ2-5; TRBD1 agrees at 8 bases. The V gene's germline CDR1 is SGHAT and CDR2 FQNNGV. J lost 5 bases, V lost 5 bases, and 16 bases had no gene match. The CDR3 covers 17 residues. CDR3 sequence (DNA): TGTGCCAGCAGCCTTAGAGGTACGGGACAGGCGGAGGAGACCCAGTACTTC. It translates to CASSLRGTGQAEETQYF.

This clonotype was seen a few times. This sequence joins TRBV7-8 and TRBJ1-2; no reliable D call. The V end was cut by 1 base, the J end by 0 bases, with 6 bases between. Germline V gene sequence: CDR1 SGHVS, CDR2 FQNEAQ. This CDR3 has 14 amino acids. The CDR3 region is CASSLDPANYGYTF. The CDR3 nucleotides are TGTGCCAGCAGCTTAGATCCTGCTAACTATGGCTACACCTTC.

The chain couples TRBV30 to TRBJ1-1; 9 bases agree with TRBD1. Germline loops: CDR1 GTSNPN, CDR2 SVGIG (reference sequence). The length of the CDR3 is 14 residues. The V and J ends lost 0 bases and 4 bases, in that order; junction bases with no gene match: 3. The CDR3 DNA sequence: TGTGCCTGGAGTGTACAGGGGGCGGGCACTGAAGCTTTCTTT. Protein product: CAWSVQGAGTEAFF.

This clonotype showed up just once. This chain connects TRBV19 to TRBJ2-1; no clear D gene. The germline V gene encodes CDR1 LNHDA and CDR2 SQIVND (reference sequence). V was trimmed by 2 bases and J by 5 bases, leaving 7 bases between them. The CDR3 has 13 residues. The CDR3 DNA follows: TGTGCCAGTAGTATAACGCAAAACAATGAGCAGTTCTTC. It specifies CASSITQNNEQFF. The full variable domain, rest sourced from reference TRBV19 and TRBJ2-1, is DGGITQSPKYLFRKEGQNVTLSCEQNLNHDAMYWYRQDPGQGLRLIYYSQIVNDFQKGDIAEGYSVSREKKESFPLTVTSAQKNPTAFYLCASSITQNNEQFFGPGTRLTVL.

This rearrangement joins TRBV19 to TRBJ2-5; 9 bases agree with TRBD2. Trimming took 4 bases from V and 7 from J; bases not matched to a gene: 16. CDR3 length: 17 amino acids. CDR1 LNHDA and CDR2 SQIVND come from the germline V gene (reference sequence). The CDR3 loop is CASSTPGLAPEGGTQYF. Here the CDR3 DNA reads TGTGCCAGTAGTACCCCGGGACTAGCACCAGAGGGGGGGACCCAGTACTTC. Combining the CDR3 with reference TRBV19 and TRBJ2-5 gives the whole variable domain DGGITQSPKYLFRKEGQNVTLSCEQNLNHDAMYWYRQDPGQGLRLIYYSQIVNDFQKGDIAEGYSVSREKKESFPLTVTSAQKNPTAFYLCASSTPGLAPEGGTQYFGPGTRLLVL.

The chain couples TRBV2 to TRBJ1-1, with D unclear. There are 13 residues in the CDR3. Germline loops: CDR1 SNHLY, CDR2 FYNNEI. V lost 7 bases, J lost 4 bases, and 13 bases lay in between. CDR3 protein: CASTVAGGTEAFF. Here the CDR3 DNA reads TGTGCCAGCACCGTAGCAGGAGGCACTGAAGCTTTCTTT.

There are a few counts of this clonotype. The CDR3 coding sequence is TGTGCCAGCAGCGCTCTCCTAAGGCGGGAGGGCCTTTATACGCAGTATTTT. Its translation is CASSALLRREGLYTQYF. J is TRBJ2-3 and V is TRBV7-8, with 9 bases matching TRBD2. Germline V gene sequence: CDR1 SGHVS, CDR2 FQNEAQ. Losses at the gene ends were 5 bases for V and 7 bases for J; bases not matched to a gene: 16. This CDR3 has 17 residues.

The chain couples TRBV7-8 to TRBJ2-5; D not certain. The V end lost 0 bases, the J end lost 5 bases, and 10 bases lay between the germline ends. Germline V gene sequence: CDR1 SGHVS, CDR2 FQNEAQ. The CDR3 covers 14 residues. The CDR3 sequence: CASSLARREETQYF. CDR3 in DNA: TGTGCCAGCAGCTTAGCGCGCCGAGAGGAGACCCAGTACTTC. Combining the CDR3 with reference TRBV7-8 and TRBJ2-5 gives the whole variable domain GAGVSQSPRYKVAKRGQDVALRCDPISGHVSLFWYQQALGQGPEFLTYFQNEAQLDKSGLPSDRFFAERPEGSVSTLKIQRTQQEDSAVYLCASSLARREETQYFGPGTRLLVL.

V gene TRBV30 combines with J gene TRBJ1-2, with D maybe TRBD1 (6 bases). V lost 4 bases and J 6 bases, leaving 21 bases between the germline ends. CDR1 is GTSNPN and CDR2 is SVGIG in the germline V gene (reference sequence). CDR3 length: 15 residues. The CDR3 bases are TGTGCCTGGAAGATCCCTACGGGGGCAATGAATGGCTACACCTTC. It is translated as CAWKIPTGAMNGYTF. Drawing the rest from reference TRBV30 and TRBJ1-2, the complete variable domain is SQTIHQWPATLVQPVGSPLSLECTVEGTSNPNLYWYRQAAGRGLQLLFYSVGIGQISSEVPQNLSASRPQDRQFILSSKKLLLSDSGFYLCAWKIPTGAMNGYTFGSGTRLTVV.

CDR3 DNA sequence: TGTGCCAGCAGCTCGGGGGCAGCACGAGGCACAGATACGCAGTATTTT. This translates into CASSSGAARGTDTQYF. This rearrangement joins TRBV5-4 to TRBJ2-3; either TRBD1 or TRBD2 may supply D (6 bases each). Germline V gene data show CDR1 as SGHNT and CDR2 as YYREEE (reference sequence). The CDR3 length is 16 residues. Trimming pared 3 bases from V and 1 base from J, leaving 15 bases between.

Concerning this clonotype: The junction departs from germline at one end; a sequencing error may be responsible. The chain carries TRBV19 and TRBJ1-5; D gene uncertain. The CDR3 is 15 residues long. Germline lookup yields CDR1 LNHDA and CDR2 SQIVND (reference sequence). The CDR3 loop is CASSIRTVGVQPQHF. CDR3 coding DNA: TGTGCCAGCAGTATACGGACTGTTGGGGTTCAGCCCCAGCATTTT.

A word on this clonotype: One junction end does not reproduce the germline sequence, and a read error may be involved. CDR3 bases: TGCAGTGCTAGAGCTGGGCGGGGTAGTGGACAGCCCCATCATTTT. It translates to CSARAGRGSGQPHHF. V gene TRBV20-1 combines with J gene TRBJ1-5, with TRBD1 as a possible D gene (6 bases). CDR3 length: 15 residues. The germline V gene has CDR1 DFQATT and CDR2 SNEGSKA (reference sequence).